Below, one T cell receptor (beta chain) is given with its context. What antigen it recognizes has not been identified. Within one base of it there is no much larger clone, and no base qualities were kept. The data were obtained in a study of technical replicates of blood from several donors (dated by TCRdb to about 2017). Libraries came from the immunoSEQ multiplex PCR assay. TCRdb holds this immuneACCESS table with in-frame rearrangements only. Some clones are missing; in checked studies, unresolved V genes explain under half, and the rest has no known cause. The sample data list 45,000 to 50,000 clones, and about 94% of these were observed just once. The leading ten clones occupy roughly 3.9% of the sample. Sequenced: PBMCs. The origin of this receptor is a human donor in good health. Some clones in this sample may be carry-over from other donors' samples.

The CDR3 is CASSPTGRGPEYNSPLHF. In nucleotides, the sequence is TGTGCCAGCAGCCCAACGGGAAGGGGGCCCGAATATAATTCACCCCTCCACTTT. The rearranged segments are TRBV9 and TRBJ1-6; TRBD1 aligns with 7 central bases. Measured from the cysteine to the phenylalanine, the CDR3 is 18 residues long. Kept here is only the CDR3 DNA, which spans 54 bases and is read in frame from base 1. The germline V gene gives CDR1 as SGDLS and CDR2 as YYNGEE. Germline trimming: 4 bases from V, 4 bases from J; junction bases outside gene matches: 14.